This TCR beta chain was documented in a study of blood T cell repertoires in COVID-19. Study summary: Donors in the United States, Italy and Spain gave samples during acute or convalescent COVID-19. The cDNA or gDNA used as material had been derived from T cells, B-cell-depleted T cells, or PBMCs.

Original handling: Reference gene primer amplification yielded estimated nucleated cell counts. Libraries were prepared by immunoSEQ multiplex PCR; TCRdb keeps only in-frame clonotypes and omits some of them. The V and J calls and clone size come from that table; D and trimming were worked out from the DNA. This sample has roughly 120,000 clones, with 65% to 90% found just once. The clonotype comes from an older man with acute or convalescent COVID-19. The material sequenced was peripheral blood.

DNA of the CDR3: TGTGCCAGCAGCTTAACGGGAGGGGCTTTCGATACGCAGTATTTT. This gives the protein CASSLTGGAFDTQYF. V usage is TRBV11-2 and J usage is TRBJ2-3; 8 nucleotides line up with TRBD2. Trimming cost V 2 bases and J 6 bases; bases outside gene matches: 7. This CDR3 comprises 15 residues. Germline CDR1 and CDR2: SGHAT and FQNNGV.